This note documents a single T cell receptor beta chain sequence. The antigen is undetermined. This sample was included in a study of T cell responses to AZD1222 COVID-19 vaccine. Study results and limitations: Only five or six AZD1222 recipients were seropositive at baseline. Spike-specific TCR breadth and depth went up after people got two AZD1222 doses.

Measured with immunoSEQ multiplex PCR; TCRdb has only the in-frame clones, and not every one. There are about 180,000 clones in the sample; under 95% occur only once, and roughly 1.7% lies in the top ten. Germline V gene sequence: CDR1 SGHVS, CDR2 FNYEAQ. The CDR3 consists of 15 residues. The V and J ends lost 5 bases and 4 bases, in that order; junction bases with no gene match: 9. This receptor was identified in an adult who received the AZD1222 COVID-19 vaccine. Sequencing was performed on peripheral blood, taken 28 days after the second AZD1222 dose. The chain joins TRBV7-6 to TRBJ1-2; 8 bases line up with TRBD1. The CDR3 loop reads CASSLRQGSAYGYTF. The CDR3 DNA reads TGTGCCAGCAGCCTTCGACAGGGGAGTGCCTATGGCTACACCTTC. The variable domain in full, with the rest retrieved from reference TRBV7-6 and TRBJ1-2, is GAGVSQSPRYKVTKRGQDVALRCDPISGHVSLYWYRQALGQGPEFLTYFNYEAQQDKSGLPNDRFSAERPEGSISTLTIQRTEQRDSAMYRCASSLRQGSAYGYTFGSGTRLTVV.